Below, one T cell receptor (beta chain) is given with its context. The antigen is unknown. The sample carries other DNA sequences with the same CDR3. The sample belongs to a study of OX40 agonist ivuxolimab in advanced cancers. Whole-study context: With a range of 23 to 79, age averaged about 58 years, and 70% to 85% were male. Study findings and constraints: Averaged across samples, CD8+ T cells carried more expanded clones than CD4+ did.

The table came from immunoSEQ multiplex PCR; TCRdb's copy has only in-frame clones and leaves some out. The table includes around 70,000 clones, about 82% detected once. Trimming took 4 bases from V and 1 from J, leaving 7 bases between them. CDR1 and CDR2 from the germline V gene are SNHLY and FYNNEI. CDR3 length: 13 amino acids. The rearrangement links TRBV2 to TRBJ1-1; D is perhaps TRBD1 (6 bases). The clonotype originates from an adult with an advanced solid tumor such as melanoma, head and neck, liver or kidney cancer. Specimen: CD4+ or CD8+ T cells sorted from blood, collected in a trial of the OX40 agonist ivuxolimab. This chain's CDR3 is CASSGRGNTEAFF. As DNA, the CDR3 is TGTGCCAGCAGTGGCAGGGGGAACACTGAAGCTTTCTTT.